This T cell receptor (beta chain) was observed in a study of blood T cells in healthy people across ages. With a J-beta primer mix and a sample-barcoded 5' primer, a second PCR ran about 6 to 11 cycles. A template-switch adaptor containing 12 random nucleotides labeled each cDNA molecule. In TCRdb, the 5' RACE reads were re-called with MiXCR into one record per CDR3 protein. The sample lists 380,000 or so distinct CDR3 sequences, approximately 47% occurring once. Comments on this clonotype: What it binds is not known.

Germline V lookup: CDR1 DFQATT, CDR2 SNEGSKA (reference sequence). There are 15 residues in the CDR3. The J segment lost 6 bases and the V segment lost 5 bases, leaving 12 bases of the junction unmatched. Study findings and constraints: Roughly linearly, TCR beta diversity per million T cells fell as age increased.

The chain couples TRBV20-1 to TRBJ2-5, with 10 bases aligning to TRBD2. This clonotype was obtained from a man in his sixties in good health. The sample consisted of blood. CDR3: CSAVGASGRGKTQYF. CDR3 coding DNA: TGCAGTGCTGTAGGGGCTAGCGGGAGAGGCAAGACCCAGTACTTC.